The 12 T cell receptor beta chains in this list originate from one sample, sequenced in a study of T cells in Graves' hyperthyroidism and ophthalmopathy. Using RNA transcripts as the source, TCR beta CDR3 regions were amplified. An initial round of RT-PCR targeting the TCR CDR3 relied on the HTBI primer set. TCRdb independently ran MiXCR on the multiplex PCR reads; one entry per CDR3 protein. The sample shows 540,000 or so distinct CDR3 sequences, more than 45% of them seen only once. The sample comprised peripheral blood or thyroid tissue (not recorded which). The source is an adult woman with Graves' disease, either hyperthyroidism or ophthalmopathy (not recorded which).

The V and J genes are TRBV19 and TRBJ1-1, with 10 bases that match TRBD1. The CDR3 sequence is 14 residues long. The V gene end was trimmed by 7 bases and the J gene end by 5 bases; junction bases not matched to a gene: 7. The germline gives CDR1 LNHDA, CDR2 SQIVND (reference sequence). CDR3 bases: TGTGCCAGTACCATGGGGACAGGGGTGACTGAAGCTTTCTTT. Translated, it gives CASTMGTGVTEAFF. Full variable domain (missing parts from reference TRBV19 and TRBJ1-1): DGGITQSPKYLFRKEGQNVTLSCEQNLNHDAMYWYRQDPGQGLRLIYYSQIVNDFQKGDIAEGYSVSREKKESFPLTVTSAQKNPTAFYLCASTMGTGVTEAFFGQGTRLTVV.

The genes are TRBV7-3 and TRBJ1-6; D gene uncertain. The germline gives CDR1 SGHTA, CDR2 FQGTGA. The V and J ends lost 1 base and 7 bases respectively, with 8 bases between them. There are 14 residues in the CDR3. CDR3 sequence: CASSLRRENSPLHF. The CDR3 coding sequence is TGTGCCAGCAGCTTAAGAAGGGAGAATTCACCCCTCCACTTT.

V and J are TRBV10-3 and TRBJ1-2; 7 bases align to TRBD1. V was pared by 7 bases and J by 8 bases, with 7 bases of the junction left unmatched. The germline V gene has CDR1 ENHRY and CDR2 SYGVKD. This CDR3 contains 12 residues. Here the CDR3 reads CAINQGGTGYTF. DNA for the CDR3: TGTGCCATCAACCAGGGGGGAACGGGCTACACCTTC.

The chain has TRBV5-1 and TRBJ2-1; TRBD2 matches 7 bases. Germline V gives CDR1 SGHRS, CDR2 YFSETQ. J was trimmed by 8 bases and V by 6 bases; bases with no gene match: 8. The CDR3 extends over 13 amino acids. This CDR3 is CASKGGGIYEQFF. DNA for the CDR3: TGCGCCAGCAAGGGCGGGGGAATCTATGAGCAGTTCTTC.

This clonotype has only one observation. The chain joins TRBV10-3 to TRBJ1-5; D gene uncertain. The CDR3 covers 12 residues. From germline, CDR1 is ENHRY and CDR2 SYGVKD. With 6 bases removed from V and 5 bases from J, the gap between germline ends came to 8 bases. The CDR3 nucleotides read TGTGCCATCAGGGCGGCATATCAGCCCCAGCATTTT. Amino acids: CAIRAAYQPQHF.

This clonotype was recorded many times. CDR3 sequence (DNA): TGTGCCAGTACCCCGAGGGGAGGGTTTAGCAATCAGCCCCAGCATTTT. It yields the protein CASTPRGGFSNQPQHF. The chain joins TRBV19 to TRBJ1-5, with a weak D call TRBD1 (5 bases). The CDR3 loop spans 16 amino acids. Trimming took 7 bases from V and 0 from J, leaving 16 bases between them. Germline V gene sequence: CDR1 LNHDA, CDR2 SQIVND (reference sequence).

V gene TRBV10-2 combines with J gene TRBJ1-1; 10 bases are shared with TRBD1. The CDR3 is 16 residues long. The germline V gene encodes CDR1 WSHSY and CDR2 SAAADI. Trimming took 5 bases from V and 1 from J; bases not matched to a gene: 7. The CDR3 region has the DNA TGCGCCAGCAGTTCAGGGACAGGGGCGACGAACACTGAAGCTTTCTTT. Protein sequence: CASSSGTGATNTEAFF.

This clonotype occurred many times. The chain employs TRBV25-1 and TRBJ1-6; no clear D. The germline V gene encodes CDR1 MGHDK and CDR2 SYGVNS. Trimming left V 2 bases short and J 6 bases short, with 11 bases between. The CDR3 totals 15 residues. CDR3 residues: CASSEGPDGNSPLHF. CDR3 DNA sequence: TGTGCCAGCAGTGAAGGACCGGACGGTAATTCACCCCTCCACTTT.

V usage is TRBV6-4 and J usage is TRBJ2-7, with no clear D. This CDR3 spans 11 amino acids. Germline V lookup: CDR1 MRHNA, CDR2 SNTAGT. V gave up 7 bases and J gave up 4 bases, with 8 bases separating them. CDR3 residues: CASTTLYEQYF. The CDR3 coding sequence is TGTGCCAGCACGACACTATACGAGCAGTACTTC.

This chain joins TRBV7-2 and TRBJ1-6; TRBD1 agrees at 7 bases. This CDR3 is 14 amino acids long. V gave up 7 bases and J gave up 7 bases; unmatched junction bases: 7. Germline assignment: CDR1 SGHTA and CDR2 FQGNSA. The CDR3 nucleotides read TGTGCCAGCATCATCCAGGGGGACAATTCACCCCTCCACTTT. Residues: CASIIQGDNSPLHF.

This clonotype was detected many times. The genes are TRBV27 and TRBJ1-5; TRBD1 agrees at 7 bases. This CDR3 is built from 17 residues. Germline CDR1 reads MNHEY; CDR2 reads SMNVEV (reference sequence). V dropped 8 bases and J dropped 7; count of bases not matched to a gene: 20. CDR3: CASVTYPETGFGQPQHF. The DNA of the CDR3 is TGTGCCAGCGTTACCTACCCCGAGACAGGGTTTGGACAGCCCCAGCATTTT.

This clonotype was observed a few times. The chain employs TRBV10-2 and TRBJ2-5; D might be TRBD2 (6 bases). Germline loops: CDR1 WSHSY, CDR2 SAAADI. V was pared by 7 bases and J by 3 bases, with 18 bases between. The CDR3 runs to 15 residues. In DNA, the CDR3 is TGCGCCAGCAATAAACGCCGGGAGCTAAAAGAGACCCAGTACTTC. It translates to CASNKRRELKETQYF.